A single sample gave rise to the 25 T cell receptor beta chains below, sequenced in a study of CD8+ T cells in alopecia areata. Investigators isolated RNA and reverse transcribed it into cDNA to act as the sequencing template. Some clones are missing from TCRdb's copy, which holds only in-frame ones; the method was immunoSEQ multiplex PCR. The table records some 200,000 clones, around three fifths of them present only once. The material sequenced was CD8+ T cells sorted from blood. The receptors were sampled from a human donor in good health.

The chain has TRBV29-1 and TRBJ1-1; 7 positions agree with TRBD1. Germline V gives CDR1 SQVTM, CDR2 ANQGSEA. The CDR3 covers 14 residues. V gave up 3 bases and J gave up 1 base; unmatched junction bases: 5. The CDR3 bases are TGCAGCGTTGACAGTACAGGGGCGAACACTGAAGCTTTCTTT. As protein: CSVDSTGANTEAFF.

This chain links TRBV4-1 with TRBJ1-1; unclear D gene. The CDR3 runs to 16 residues. V was trimmed by 0 bases and J by 1 base, leaving 12 bases between them. Germline V gives CDR1 MGHRA, CDR2 YSYEKL. In DNA, the CDR3 is TGCGCCAGCAGCCAAGAGCCCCTCGGGCCGAACACTGAAGCTTTCTTT. Translated, it gives CASSQEPLGPNTEAFF.

CDR3 sequence reads: CASSLWGPGELFF. CDR3 in DNA: TGTGCCAGCAGCTTGTGGGGACCCGGGGAGCTGTTTTTT. The V and J genes are TRBV5-6 and TRBJ2-2; D is possibly TRBD1 or TRBD2 (5 bases each). Germline V gene data show CDR1 as SGHDT and CDR2 as YYEEEE. The length of the CDR3 is 13 residues. Trimming left V 1 base short and J 6 bases short, with 7 bases between.

V and J are TRBV4-1 and TRBJ1-4; unclear D gene. Trimming took off 4 bases at V and 8 bases at J, with 5 bases between the two ends. This CDR3 is 11 amino acids long. Germline CDR1 is MGHRA and CDR2 is YSYEKL. CDR3 sequence (DNA): TGCGCCAGCAGCCGAGGCGAAAAACTGTTTTTT. The encoded protein is CASSRGEKLFF.

The rearrangement links TRBV5-4 to TRBJ1-2; maybe TRBD1 (6 bases). The CDR3 consists of 15 residues. V was clipped by 0 bases and J by 4 bases, with 13 bases between them. Per the germline V gene, CDR1 is SGHNT and CDR2 is YYREEE (reference sequence). The CDR3 reads CASSLEGTSPYGYTF. In nucleotides, the CDR3 is TGTGCCAGCAGCTTGGAGGGGACAAGTCCCTATGGCTACACCTTC.

The V gene is TRBV7-9, the J gene TRBJ2-1; 10 nucleotides align to TRBD1. V trimming: 5 bases; J trimming: 7 bases; junction bases outside the gene matches: 5. Germline assignment: CDR1 SEHNR and CDR2 FQNEAQ (reference sequence). The CDR3 runs 14 residues. The CDR3 reads CASSTGQGVNEQFF. CDR3 bases: TGTGCCAGCAGCACAGGACAGGGGGTAAATGAGCAGTTCTTC. Full variable domain (missing parts from reference TRBV7-9 and TRBJ2-1): DTGVSQNPRHKITKRGQNVTFRCDPISEHNRLYWYRQTLGQGPEFLTYFQNEAQLEKSRLLSDRFSAERPKGSFSTLEIQRTEQGDSAMYLCASSTGQGVNEQFFGPGTRLTVL.

CDR3 sequence reads: CASSVVTNNEQFF. CDR3 sequence (DNA): TGTGCCAGCAGCGTAGTAACTAACAATGAGCAGTTCTTC. The chain combines TRBV9 with TRBJ2-1, with D unclear. The V and J ends lost 0 bases and 5 bases respectively, with 6 bases between them. The V gene's germline CDR1 is SGDLS and CDR2 YYNGEE. The CDR3 contains 13 residues.

The chain has TRBV11-2 and TRBJ2-5, with D unresolved. Trimming left V 1 base short and J 7 bases short, with 7 bases between. CDR3 length equals 12 residues. Germline assignment: CDR1 SGHAT and CDR2 FQNNGV. CDR3 amino acids: CASSLGSGTQYF. DNA of the CDR3: TGTGCCAGCAGCTTAGGGTCTGGGACCCAGTACTTC.

This chain links TRBV30 with TRBJ2-7; 7 bases match TRBD2. The CDR3 extends over 14 amino acids. V lost 0 bases to trimming and J lost 2 bases; unmatched junction nucleotides: 4. Germline CDR1 is GTSNPN and CDR2 is SVGIG (reference sequence). DNA of the CDR3: TGTGCCTGGAGTGTACTAAGCGGGGCCTACGAGCAGTACTTC. Translated, it gives CAWSVLSGAYEQYF.

The V gene is TRBV4-1, the J gene TRBJ2-1, with unresolved D. This CDR3 has 16 amino acids. Between the trimmed V and J ends, which lost 0 bases and 0 bases, there was a span of 9 bases. Per the germline V gene, CDR1 is MGHRA and CDR2 is YSYEKL. CDR3 protein: CASSQDFPSSYNEQFF. CDR3 nucleotide sequence: TGCGCCAGCAGCCAAGACTTCCCTAGCTCCTACAATGAGCAGTTCTTC.

CDR3 amino acids: CASSAEAGASSYEQYF. The CDR3 DNA reads TGTGCCAGCAGTGCTGAAGCGGGGGCTTCCTCCTACGAGCAGTACTTC. This chain connects TRBV6-4 to TRBJ2-7, with 8 bases matching TRBD2. The J segment lost 0 bases and the V segment lost 4 bases, leaving 8 bases of the junction unmatched. The germline V gene encodes CDR1 MRHNA and CDR2 SNTAGT. The CDR3 spans 16 residues.

This chain uses TRBV29-1 with TRBJ1-2; D gene uncertain. This CDR3 has 14 amino acids. Deletions cut 2 bases from V and 6 bases from J, with 16 bases between. The germline V gene has CDR1 SQVTM and CDR2 ANQGSEA. The CDR3 sequence: CSVEPLGPVHGYTF. CDR3 nucleotides: TGCAGCGTTGAACCGTTAGGACCCGTCCATGGCTACACCTTC.

The chain combines TRBV29-1 with TRBJ1-2; D is uncertain. V was trimmed by 5 bases and J by 6 bases, leaving 13 bases between them. CDR1 and CDR2 from the germline V gene are SQVTM and ANQGSEA. This CDR3 comprises 12 residues. The chain's CDR3 is CSVPHHGDGYTF. DNA of the CDR3: TGCAGCGTTCCTCACCATGGCGATGGCTACACCTTC.

V usage is TRBV10-3 and J usage is TRBJ2-5; D call uncertain. Trimming pared 0 bases from V and 2 bases from J, leaving 7 bases between. Germline assignment: CDR1 ENHRY and CDR2 SYGVKD. The CDR3 spans 14 residues. CDR3 sequence: CAISESQQQETQYF. As DNA, the CDR3 is TGTGCCATCAGTGAGTCGCAACAACAAGAGACCCAGTACTTC.

This clone was counted between two and nine times. V usage is TRBV10-3 and J usage is TRBJ1-1; D not certain. Looked up from germline, CDR1 is ENHRY and CDR2 is SYGVKD. The CDR3 is made up of 12 amino acids. The V and J ends lost 4 bases and 6 bases respectively, with 9 bases between them. The CDR3 sequence: CAISGPAPEAFF. CDR3 nucleotide sequence: TGTGCCATCAGTGGGCCAGCACCTGAAGCTTTCTTT.

The chain recombines TRBV29-1 with TRBJ1-5, with 7 bases fitting TRBD1. CDR1 and CDR2 (germline): SQVTM, ANQGSEA. The V and J ends lost 1 base and 4 bases, in that order; junction bases with no gene match: 4. This CDR3 is built from 14 residues. The CDR3: CSVEGQGANQPQHF. CDR3 DNA sequence: TGCAGCGTTGAAGGACAGGGAGCGAATCAGCCCCAGCATTTT.

The gene calls are TRBV5-4 and TRBJ1-2; 8 nucleotides agree with TRBD1. CDR1 and CDR2 from the germline V gene are SGHNT and YYREEE (reference sequence). V trimming: 3 bases; J trimming: 7 bases; junction bases outside the gene matches: 5. CDR3 length: 13 residues. Here the CDR3 DNA reads TGTGCCAGCAGCTCGGGGACAGGTGCTGGCTACACCTTC. As protein: CASSSGTGAGYTF.

This chain links TRBV14 with TRBJ1-2, with D perhaps matching TRBD1 (5 bases). The germline V gene has CDR1 SGHDN and CDR2 FVKESK. V dropped 1 base and J dropped 7 bases, with 10 bases sitting between them. The CDR3 runs 13 residues. In nucleotides, the CDR3 is TGTGCCAGCAGCCAAGCCAAGGGGCTTGGCTACACCTTC. The encoded protein is CASSQAKGLGYTF.

This chain joins TRBV7-9 and TRBJ1-1, with D unclear. The V end lost 3 bases, the J end lost 3 bases, and 5 bases lay between the germline ends. The CDR3 has 12 residues. The germline V gene encodes CDR1 SEHNR and CDR2 FQNEAQ (reference sequence). The CDR3 sequence is CASSFTDTEAFF. The CDR3 DNA reads as TGTGCCAGCAGCTTCACCGACACTGAAGCTTTCTTT.

This rearrangement joins TRBV11-2 to TRBJ2-3; D remains unclear. V lost 1 base and J 5 bases, leaving 7 bases between the germline ends. This CDR3 is 13 amino acids long. Germline values: CDR1 SGHAT, CDR2 FQNNGV. The CDR3 DNA reads as TGTGCCAGCAGCTTAGGGCCGGGAGATACGCAGTATTTT. Protein product: CASSLGPGDTQYF.

This CDR3 is CASSFQGPANEQFF. CDR3 in DNA: TGTGCCAGCAGCTTTCAAGGACCGGCAAATGAGCAGTTCTTC. V gene TRBV5-6 combines with J gene TRBJ2-1; D gene unclear. Germline lookup yields CDR1 SGHDT and CDR2 YYEEEE. This CDR3 region has 14 residues. V was trimmed by 2 bases and J by 7 bases, leaving 13 bases between them.

The V and J genes are TRBV25-1 and TRBJ2-5; D gene uncertain. This CDR3 is built from 14 residues. Germline V gene lookup returns CDR1 MGHDK and CDR2 SYGVNS. The V gene lost 2 bases and the J gene lost 2 bases, with 9 bases spanning the gap. The CDR3 loop is CASSEEYGQETQYF. DNA of the CDR3: TGTGCCAGCAGTGAAGAGTACGGACAAGAGACCCAGTACTTC.

The V and J genes are TRBV5-1 and TRBJ2-1; possibly TRBD2 for D (6 bases). Germline values: CDR1 SGHRS, CDR2 YFSETQ. The CDR3 extends over 15 amino acids. Trimming took 0 bases from V and 5 from J, leaving 12 bases between them. The chain's CDR3 is CASSLVGGSNNEQFF. The CDR3 DNA follows: TGCGCCAGCAGCTTGGTCGGGGGATCGAACAATGAGCAGTTCTTC.

V usage is TRBV2 and J usage is TRBJ1-6; perhaps TRBD1 as D (5 bases). The CDR3 is 15 amino acids. CDR1 SNHLY and CDR2 FYNNEI come from the germline V gene. V dropped 3 bases and J dropped 9 bases, with 15 bases sitting between them. The DNA for the CDR3 is TGTGCCAGCAGTGACCATGGAGGGGCCGGTTCACCCCTCCACTTT. Its protein is CASSDHGGAGSPLHF.

The table lists this clone with a count of one. This chain joins TRBV27 and TRBJ1-5; the D is unclear. The V gene lost 7 bases and the J gene lost 2 bases, with 12 bases spanning the gap. The CDR3 extends over 14 amino acids. Germline assignment: CDR1 MNHEY and CDR2 SMNVEV (reference sequence). The CDR3 protein is CASMPRGGNQPQHF. DNA for the CDR3: TGTGCCAGCATGCCCCGGGGAGGCAATCAGCCCCAGCATTTT.